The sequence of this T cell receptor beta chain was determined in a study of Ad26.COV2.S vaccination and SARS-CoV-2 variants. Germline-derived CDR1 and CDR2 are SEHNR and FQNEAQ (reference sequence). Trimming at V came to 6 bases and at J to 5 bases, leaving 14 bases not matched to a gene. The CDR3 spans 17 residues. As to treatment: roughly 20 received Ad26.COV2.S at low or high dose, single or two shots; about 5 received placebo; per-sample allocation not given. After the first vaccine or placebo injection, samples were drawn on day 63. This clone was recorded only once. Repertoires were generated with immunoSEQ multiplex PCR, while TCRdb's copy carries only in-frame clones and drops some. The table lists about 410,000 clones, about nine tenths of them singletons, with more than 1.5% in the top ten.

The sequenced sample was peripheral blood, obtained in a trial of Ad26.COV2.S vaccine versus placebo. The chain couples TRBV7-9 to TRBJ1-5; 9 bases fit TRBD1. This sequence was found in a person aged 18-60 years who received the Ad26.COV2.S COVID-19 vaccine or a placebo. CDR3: CASSLYPPGQGHQPQHF. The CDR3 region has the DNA TGTGCCAGCAGTTTATATCCCCCGGGACAGGGACATCAGCCCCAGCATTTT.